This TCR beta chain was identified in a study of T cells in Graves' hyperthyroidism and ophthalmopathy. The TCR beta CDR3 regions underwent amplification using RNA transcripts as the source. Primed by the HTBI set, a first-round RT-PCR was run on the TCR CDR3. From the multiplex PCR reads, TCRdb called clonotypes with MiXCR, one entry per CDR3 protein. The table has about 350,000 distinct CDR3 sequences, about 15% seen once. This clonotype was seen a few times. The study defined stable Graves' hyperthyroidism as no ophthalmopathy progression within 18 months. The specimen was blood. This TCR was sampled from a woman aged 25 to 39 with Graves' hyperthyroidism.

The DNA for the CDR3 is TGTGCCAGCAGTTTTAACCGGGACAGGGTCGGTGAGACCCAGTACTTC. Its translation is CASSFNRDRVGETQYF. The chain recombines TRBV28 with TRBJ2-5; 9 positions match TRBD1. Germline loops: CDR1 MDHEN, CDR2 SYDVKM. The CDR3 is 16 amino acids. J lost 5 bases, V lost 3 bases, and 10 bases had no gene match. Full variable domain (remainder filled in from reference TRBV28 and TRBJ2-5): DVKVTQSSRYLVKRTGEKVFLECVQDMDHENMFWYRQDPGLGLRLIYFSYDVKMKEKGDIPEGYSVSREKKERFSLILESASTNQTSMYLCASSFNRDRVGETQYFGPGTRLLVL.